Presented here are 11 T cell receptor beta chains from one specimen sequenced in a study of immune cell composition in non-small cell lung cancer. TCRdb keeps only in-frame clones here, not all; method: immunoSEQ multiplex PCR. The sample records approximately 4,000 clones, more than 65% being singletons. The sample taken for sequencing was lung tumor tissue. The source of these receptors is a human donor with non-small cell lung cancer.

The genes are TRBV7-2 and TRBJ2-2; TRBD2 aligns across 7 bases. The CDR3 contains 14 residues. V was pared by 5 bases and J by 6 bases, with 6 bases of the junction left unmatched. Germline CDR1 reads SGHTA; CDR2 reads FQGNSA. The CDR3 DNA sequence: TGTGCCAGCAGCCCCGGACTAGGCGCCGGGGAGCTGTTTTTT. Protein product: CASSPGLGAGELFF.

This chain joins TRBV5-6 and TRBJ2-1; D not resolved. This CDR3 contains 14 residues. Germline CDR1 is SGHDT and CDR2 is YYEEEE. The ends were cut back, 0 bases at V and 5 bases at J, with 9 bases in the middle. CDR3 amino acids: CASSLGLAHNEQFF. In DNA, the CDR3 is TGTGCCAGCAGCTTGGGTTTGGCTCACAATGAGCAGTTCTTC.

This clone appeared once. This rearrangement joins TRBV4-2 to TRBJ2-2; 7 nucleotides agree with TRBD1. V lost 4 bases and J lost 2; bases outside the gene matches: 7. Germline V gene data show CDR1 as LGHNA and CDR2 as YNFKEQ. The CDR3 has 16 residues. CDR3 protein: CASSLQTGSNTGELFF. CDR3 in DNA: TGTGCCAGCAGCCTCCAGACAGGGAGTAACACCGGGGAGCTGTTTTTT.

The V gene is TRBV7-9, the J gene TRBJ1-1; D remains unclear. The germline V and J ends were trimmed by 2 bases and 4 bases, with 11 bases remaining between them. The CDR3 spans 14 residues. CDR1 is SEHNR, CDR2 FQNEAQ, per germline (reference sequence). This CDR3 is CASSLSWRATEAFF. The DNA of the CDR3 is TGTGCCAGCAGCTTATCCTGGAGGGCCACTGAAGCTTTCTTT.

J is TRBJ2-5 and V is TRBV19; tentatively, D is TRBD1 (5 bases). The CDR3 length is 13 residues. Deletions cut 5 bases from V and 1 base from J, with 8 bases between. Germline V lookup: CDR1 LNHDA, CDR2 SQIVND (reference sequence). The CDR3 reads CASSVGAQETQYF. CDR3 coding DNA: TGTGCCAGTAGTGTAGGGGCCCAAGAGACCCAGTACTTC.

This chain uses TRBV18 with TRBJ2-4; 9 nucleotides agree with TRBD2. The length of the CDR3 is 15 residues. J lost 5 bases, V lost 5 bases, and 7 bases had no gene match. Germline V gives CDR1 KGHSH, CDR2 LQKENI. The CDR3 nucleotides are TGTGCCAGCTCAGAGCGGGGGGTTTTGGAAAACATTCAGTACTTC. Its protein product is CASSERGVLENIQYF.

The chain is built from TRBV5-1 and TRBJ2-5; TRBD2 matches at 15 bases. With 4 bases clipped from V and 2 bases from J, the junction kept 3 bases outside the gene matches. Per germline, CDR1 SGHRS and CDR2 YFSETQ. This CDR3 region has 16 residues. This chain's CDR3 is CASSPGTSGGQETQYF. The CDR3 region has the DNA TGCGCCAGCAGCCCCGGGACTAGCGGGGGGCAAGAGACCCAGTACTTC.

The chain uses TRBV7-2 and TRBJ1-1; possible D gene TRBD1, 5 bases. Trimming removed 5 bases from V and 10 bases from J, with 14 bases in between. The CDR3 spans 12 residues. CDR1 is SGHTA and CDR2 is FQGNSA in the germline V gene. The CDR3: CASSPGGGPAFF. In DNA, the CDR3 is TGTGCCAGCAGCCCCGGGGGTGGCCCAGCTTTCTTT.

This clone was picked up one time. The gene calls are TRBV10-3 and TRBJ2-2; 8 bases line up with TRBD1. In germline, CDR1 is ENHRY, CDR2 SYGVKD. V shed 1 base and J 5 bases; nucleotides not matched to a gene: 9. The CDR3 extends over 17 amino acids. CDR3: CAISEYHQGAGTGELFF. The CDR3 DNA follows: TGTGCCATCAGTGAGTACCACCAGGGGGCTGGTACCGGGGAGCTGTTTTTT.

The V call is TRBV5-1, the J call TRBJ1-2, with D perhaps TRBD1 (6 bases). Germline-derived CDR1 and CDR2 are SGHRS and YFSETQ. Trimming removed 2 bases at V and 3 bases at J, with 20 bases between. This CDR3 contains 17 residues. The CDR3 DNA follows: TGCGCCAGCAGCTTAGAGAAGGGGGTAGGGCGGGACTATGGCTACACCTTC. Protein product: CASSLEKGVGRDYGYTF.

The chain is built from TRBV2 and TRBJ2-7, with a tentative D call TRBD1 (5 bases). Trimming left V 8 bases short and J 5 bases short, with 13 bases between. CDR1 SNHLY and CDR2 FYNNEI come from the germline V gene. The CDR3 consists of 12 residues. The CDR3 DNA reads TGTGCCAGCGTCGAAAGGGGTCACGAGCAGTACTTC. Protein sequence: CASVERGHEQYF.